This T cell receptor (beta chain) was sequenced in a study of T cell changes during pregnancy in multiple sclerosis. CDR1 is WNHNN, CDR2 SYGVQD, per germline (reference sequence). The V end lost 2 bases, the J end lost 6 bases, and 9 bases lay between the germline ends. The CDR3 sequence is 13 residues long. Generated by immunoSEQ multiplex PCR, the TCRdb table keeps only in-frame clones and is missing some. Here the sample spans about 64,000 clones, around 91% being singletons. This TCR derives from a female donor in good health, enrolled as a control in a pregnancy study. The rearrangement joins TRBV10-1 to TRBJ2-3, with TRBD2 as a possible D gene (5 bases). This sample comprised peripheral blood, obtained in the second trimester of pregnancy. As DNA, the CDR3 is TGCGCCAGCAGTGAGATGAGGGCCGATACGCAGTATTTT. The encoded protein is CASSEMRADTQYF.